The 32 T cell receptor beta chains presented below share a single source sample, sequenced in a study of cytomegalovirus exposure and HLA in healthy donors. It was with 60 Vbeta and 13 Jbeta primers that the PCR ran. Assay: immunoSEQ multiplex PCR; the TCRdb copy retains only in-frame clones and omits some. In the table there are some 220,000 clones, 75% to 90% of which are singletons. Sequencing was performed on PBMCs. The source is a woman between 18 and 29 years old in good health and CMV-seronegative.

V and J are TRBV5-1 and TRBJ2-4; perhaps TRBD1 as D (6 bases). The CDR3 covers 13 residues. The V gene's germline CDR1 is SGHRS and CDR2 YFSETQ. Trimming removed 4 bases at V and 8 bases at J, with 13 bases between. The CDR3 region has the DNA TGCGCCAGCAGCAAGGGACAAGGCGACATTCAGTACTTC. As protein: CASSKGQGDIQYF. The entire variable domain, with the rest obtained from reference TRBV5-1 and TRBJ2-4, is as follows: KAGVTQTPRYLIKTRGQQVTLSCSPISGHRSVSWYQQTPGQGLQFLFEYFSETQRNKGNFPGRFSGRQFSNSRSEMNVSTLELGDSALYLCASSKGQGDIQYFGAGTRLSVL.

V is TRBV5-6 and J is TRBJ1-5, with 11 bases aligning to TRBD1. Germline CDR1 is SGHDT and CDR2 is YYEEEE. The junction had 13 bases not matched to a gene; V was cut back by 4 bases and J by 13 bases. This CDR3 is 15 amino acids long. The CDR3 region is CASSTGQGAFQPQHF. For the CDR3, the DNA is TGTGCCAGCAGCACAGGACAGGGGGCTTTCCAACCTCAGCATTTT.

The CDR3 nucleotides read TGCGCCAGCAGCTCTAACGGAGGCAGCCTCTCTGGAAACACCATATATTTT. Protein sequence: CASSSNGGSLSGNTIYF. The chain is built from TRBV5-1 and TRBJ1-3; D is unclear. This CDR3 has 17 amino acids. The V gene lost 3 bases and the J gene lost 0 bases, with 16 bases spanning the gap. Per germline, CDR1 SGHRS and CDR2 YFSETQ.

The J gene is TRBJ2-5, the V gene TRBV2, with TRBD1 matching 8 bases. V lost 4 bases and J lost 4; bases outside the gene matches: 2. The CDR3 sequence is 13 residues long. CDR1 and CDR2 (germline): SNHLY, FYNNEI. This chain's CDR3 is CASSARGPETQYF. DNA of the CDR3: TGTGCCAGCAGTGCCAGGGGGCCAGAGACCCAGTACTTC.

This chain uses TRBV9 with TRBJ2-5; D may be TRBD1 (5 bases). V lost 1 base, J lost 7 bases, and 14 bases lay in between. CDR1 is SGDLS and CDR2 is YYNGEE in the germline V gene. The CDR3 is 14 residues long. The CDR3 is CASSVTQFTGTQYF. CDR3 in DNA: TGTGCCAGCAGCGTAACCCAATTTACAGGGACCCAGTACTTC. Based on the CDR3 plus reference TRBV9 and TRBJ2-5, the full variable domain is DSGVTQTPKHLITATGQRVTLRCSPRSGDLSVYWYQQSLDQGLQFLIQYYNGEERAKGNILERFSAQQFPDLHSELNLSSLELGDSALYFCASSVTQFTGTQYFGPGTRLLVL.

The CDR3 coding sequence is TGCGCCAGCAGCTTCGCAGCTCAGGGACAGAGCTCCTACGAGCAGTACTTC. Translating it yields CASSFAAQGQSSYEQYF. This chain connects TRBV5-1 to TRBJ2-7; the match to TRBD1 covers 7 bases. With V trimmed by 2 bases and J by 0 bases, 11 bases remained unmatched. This CDR3 is built from 17 residues. The germline V gene has CDR1 SGHRS and CDR2 YFSETQ.

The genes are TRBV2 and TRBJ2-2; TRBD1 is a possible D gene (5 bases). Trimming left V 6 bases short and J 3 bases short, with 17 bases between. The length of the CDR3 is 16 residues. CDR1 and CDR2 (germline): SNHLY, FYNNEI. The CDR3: CASSVDSPHYTGELFF. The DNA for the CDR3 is TGTGCCAGCAGCGTAGACAGCCCTCATTACACCGGGGAGCTGTTTTTT.

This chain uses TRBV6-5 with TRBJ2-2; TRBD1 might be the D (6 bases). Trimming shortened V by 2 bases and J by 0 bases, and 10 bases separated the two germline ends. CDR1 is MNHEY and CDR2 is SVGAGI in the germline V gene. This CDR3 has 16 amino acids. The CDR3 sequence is CASSYDYRANTGELFF. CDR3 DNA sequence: TGTGCCAGCAGTTACGATTACAGGGCGAACACCGGGGAGCTGTTTTTT.

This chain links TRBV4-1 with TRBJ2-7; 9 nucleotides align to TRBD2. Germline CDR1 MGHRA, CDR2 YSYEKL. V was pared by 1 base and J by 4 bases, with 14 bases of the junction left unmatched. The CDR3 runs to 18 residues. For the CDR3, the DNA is TGCGCCAGCAGCCAAGGGCCGGGACTAGCTCGGGGCACATACGAGCAGTACTTC. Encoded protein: CASSQGPGLARGTYEQYF.

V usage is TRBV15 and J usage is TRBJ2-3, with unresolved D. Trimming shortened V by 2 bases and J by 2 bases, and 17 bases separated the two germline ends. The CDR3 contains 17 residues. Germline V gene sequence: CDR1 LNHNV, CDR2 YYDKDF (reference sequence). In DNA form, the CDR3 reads TGTGCCACCAGCAGAAGCACCTTGAAGAGAGACACAGATACGCAGTATTTT. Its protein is CATSRSTLKRDTDTQYF.

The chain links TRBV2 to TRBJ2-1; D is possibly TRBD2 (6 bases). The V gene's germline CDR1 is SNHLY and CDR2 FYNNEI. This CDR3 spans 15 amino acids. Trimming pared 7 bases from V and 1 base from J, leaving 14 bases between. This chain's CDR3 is CASIGTGRSYNEQFF. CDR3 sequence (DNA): TGTGCCAGCATAGGTACGGGGAGGTCCTACAATGAGCAGTTCTTC.

CDR3 amino acids: CASSYLTSGTDTQYF. The DNA of the CDR3 is TGTGCCAGCAGTTATTTGACTAGCGGCACAGATACGCAGTATTTT. The chain joins TRBV27 to TRBJ2-3; 8 bases are a match to TRBD2. This CDR3 is built from 15 residues. V was clipped by 4 bases and J by 1 base; unmatched bases: 4. The V gene's germline CDR1 is MNHEY and CDR2 SMNVEV (reference sequence).

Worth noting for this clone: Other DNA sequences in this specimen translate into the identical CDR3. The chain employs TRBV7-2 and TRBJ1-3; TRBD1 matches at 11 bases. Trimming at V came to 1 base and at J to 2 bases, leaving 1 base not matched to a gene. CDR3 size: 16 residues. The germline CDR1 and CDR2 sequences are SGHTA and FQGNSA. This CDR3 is CASSLVGQGAGNTIYF. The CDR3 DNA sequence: TGTGCCAGCAGCTTAGTGGGACAGGGGGCTGGAAACACCATATATTTT.

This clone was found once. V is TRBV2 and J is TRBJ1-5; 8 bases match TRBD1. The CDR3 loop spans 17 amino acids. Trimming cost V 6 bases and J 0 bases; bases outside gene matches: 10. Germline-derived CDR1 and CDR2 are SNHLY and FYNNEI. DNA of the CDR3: TGTGCCAGCAGGGGGCCAGGGGGCATCTATAGCAATCAGCCCCAGCATTTT. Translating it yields CASRGPGGIYSNQPQHF.

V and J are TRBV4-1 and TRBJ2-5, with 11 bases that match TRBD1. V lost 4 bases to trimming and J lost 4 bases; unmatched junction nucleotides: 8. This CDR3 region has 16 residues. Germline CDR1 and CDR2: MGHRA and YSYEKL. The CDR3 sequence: CASSRGTGGVGETQYF. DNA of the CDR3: TGCGCCAGCAGCCGAGGGACAGGGGGGGTGGGAGAGACCCAGTACTTC.

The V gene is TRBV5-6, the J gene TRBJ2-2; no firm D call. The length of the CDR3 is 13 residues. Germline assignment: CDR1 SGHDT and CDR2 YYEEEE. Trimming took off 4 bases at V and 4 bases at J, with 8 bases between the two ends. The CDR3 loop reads CASSRRSTGELFF. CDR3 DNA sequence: TGTGCCAGCAGCCGTCGGTCCACCGGGGAGCTGTTTTTT.

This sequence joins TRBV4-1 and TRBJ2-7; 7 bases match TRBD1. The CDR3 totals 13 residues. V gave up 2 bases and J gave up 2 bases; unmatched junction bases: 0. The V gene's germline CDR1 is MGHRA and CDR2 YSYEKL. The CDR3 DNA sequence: TGCGCCAGCAGCCAACAGGGGGCCTACGAGCAGTACTTC. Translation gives CASSQQGAYEQYF.

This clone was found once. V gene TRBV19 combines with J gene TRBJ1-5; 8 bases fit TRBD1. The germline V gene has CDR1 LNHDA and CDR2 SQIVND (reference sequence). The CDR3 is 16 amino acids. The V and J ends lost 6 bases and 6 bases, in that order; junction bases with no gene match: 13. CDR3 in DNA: TGTGCCAGTAGCCTTCCACCCGGACAGGGAGGTCAGCCCCAGCATTTT. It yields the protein CASSLPPGQGGQPQHF. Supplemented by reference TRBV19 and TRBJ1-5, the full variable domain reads DGGITQSPKYLFRKEGQNVTLSCEQNLNHDAMYWYRQDPGQGLRLIYYSQIVNDFQKGDIAEGYSVSREKKESFPLTVTSAQKNPTAFYLCASSLPPGQGGQPQHFGDGTRLSIL.

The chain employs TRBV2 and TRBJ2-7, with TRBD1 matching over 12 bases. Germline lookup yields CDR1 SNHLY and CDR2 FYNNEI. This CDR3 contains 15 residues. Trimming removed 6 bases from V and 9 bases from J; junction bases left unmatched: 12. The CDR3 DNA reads TGTGCCAGCAGAACTTCCGGGACAGGGGGCATAGGGCAGTACTTC. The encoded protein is CASRTSGTGGIGQYF.

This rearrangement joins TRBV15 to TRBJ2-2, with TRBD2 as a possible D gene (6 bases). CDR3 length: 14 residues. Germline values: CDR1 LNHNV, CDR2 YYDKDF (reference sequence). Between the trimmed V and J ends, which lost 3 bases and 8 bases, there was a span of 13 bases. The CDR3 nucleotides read TGTGCCACCAGCAGGACTAGAATGTCGGGGGAGCTGTTTTTT. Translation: CATSRTRMSGELFF.

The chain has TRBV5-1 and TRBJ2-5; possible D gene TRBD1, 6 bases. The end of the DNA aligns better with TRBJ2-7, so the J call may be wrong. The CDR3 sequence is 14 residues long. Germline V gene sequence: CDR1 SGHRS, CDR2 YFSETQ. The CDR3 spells CASTPGERYGEQYF. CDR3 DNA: TGCGCCAGCACCCCAGGGGAGAGATACGGCGAGCAGTACTTC.

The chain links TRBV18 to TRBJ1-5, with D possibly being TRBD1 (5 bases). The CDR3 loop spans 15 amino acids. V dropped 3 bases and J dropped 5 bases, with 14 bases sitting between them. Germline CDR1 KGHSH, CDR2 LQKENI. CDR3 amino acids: CASSPTPGMYQPQHF. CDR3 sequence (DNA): TGTGCCAGCTCACCGACCCCAGGGATGTATCAGCCCCAGCATTTT. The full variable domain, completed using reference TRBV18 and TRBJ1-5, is NAGVMQNPRHLVRRRGQEARLRCSPMKGHSHVYWYRQLPEEGLKFMVYLQKENIIDESGMPKERFSAEFPKEGPSILRIQQVVRGDSAAYFCASSPTPGMYQPQHFGDGTRLSIL.

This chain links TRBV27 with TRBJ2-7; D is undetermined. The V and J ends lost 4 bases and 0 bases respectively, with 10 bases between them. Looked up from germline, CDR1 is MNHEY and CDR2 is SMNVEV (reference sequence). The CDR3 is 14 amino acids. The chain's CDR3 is CASSSPGGSYEQYF. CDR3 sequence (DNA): TGTGCCAGCAGTTCCCCGGGTGGCTCCTACGAGCAGTACTTC.

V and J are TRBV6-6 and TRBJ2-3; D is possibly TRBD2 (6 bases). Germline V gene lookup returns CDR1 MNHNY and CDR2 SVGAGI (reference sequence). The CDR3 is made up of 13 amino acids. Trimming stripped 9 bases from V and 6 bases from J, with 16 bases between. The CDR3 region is CASTRDSTDTQYF. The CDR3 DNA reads TGTGCCAGTACCCGGGACTCCACTGATACGCAGTATTTT.

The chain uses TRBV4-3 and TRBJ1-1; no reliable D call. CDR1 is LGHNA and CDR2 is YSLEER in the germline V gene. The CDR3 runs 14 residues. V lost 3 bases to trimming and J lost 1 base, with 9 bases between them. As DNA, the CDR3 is TGCGCCAGCAGCCAGTATCCCCGGAACACTGAAGCTTTCTTT. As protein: CASSQYPRNTEAFF.

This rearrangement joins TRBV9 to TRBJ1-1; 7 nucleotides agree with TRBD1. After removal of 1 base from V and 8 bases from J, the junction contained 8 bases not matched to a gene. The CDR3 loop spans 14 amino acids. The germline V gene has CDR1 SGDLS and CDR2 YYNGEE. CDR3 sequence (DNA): TGTGCCAGCAGCGTACGAACAGGGGATTTGGAAGCTTTCTTT. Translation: CASSVRTGDLEAFF.

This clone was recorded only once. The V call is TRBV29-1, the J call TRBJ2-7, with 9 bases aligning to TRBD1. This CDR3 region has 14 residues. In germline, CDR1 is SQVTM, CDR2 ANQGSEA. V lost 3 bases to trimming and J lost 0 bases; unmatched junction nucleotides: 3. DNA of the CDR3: TGCAGCGTTGAGGGACAGGGATCCTCCTACGAGCAGTACTTC. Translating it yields CSVEGQGSSYEQYF.

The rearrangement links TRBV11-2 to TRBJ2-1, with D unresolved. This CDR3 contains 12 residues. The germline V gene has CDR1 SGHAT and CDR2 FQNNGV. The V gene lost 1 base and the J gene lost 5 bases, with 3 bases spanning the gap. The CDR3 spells CASSLGDNEQFF. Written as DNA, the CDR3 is TGTGCCAGCAGCTTAGGAGACAATGAGCAGTTCTTC.

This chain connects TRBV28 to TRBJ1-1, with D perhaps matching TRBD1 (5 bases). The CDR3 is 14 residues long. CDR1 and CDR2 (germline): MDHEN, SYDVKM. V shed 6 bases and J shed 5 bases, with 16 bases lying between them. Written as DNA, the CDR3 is TGTGCCAGCAGCCCGGGACCCGGGAGGACTGAAGCTTTCTTT. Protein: CASSPGPGRTEAFF.

CDR3: CASSFTGRYYEQYF. The CDR3, as DNA: TGTGCCAGTAGTTTTACAGGGCGATACTACGAGCAGTACTTC. The chain links TRBV19 to TRBJ2-7, with D perhaps TRBD1 (6 bases). The V and J ends lost 5 bases and 3 bases respectively, with 14 bases between them. The CDR3 runs to 14 residues. The V gene's germline CDR1 is LNHDA and CDR2 SQIVND (reference sequence).

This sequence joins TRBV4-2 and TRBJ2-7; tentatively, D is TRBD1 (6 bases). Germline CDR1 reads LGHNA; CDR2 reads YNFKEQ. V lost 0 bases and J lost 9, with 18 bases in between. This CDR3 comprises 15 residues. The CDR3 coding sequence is TGTGCCAGCAGCCAAGATAAAGGGGGAGTTAAAGTGCAGTACTTC. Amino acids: CASSQDKGGVKVQYF.

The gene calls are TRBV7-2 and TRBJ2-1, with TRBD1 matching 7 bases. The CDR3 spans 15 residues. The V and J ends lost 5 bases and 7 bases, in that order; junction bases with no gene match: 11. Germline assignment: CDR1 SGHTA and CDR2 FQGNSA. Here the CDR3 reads CASSINRGIGNEQFF. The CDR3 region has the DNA TGTGCCAGCAGCATCAACAGGGGTATAGGTAATGAGCAGTTCTTC.